This T cell receptor (beta chain) is from a study of post-analysis software for immune sequencing data. The CDR3 spans 14 residues. Germline V gives CDR1 WSHSY, CDR2 SAAADI. V gave up 4 bases and J gave up 4 bases; unmatched junction bases: 3. Study results and limitations: Compared with controls, patients had more of roughly five TRBV segments, including TRBV5-6, TRBV5-1 and TRBV20-1.

This clonotype was counted at least ten times. The antigen remains unidentified. The TCR beta cDNA libraries contained unique molecular identifiers. TCRdb reanalysed the PCR reads using MiXCR and keeps one entry per CDR3 protein. The sample includes under 200,000 distinct CDR3 sequences, 29% seen only once; the top ten take 3% to 4%. The sequence came from a girl aged 2 to 17 with multiple sclerosis. What was sequenced was blood. V usage is TRBV10-2 and J usage is TRBJ2-5; 10 nucleotides agree with TRBD2. The CDR3 sequence: CASSVASGGETQYF. CDR3 nucleotide sequence: TGCGCCAGCAGTGTGGCTAGCGGGGGAGAGACCCAGTACTTC.